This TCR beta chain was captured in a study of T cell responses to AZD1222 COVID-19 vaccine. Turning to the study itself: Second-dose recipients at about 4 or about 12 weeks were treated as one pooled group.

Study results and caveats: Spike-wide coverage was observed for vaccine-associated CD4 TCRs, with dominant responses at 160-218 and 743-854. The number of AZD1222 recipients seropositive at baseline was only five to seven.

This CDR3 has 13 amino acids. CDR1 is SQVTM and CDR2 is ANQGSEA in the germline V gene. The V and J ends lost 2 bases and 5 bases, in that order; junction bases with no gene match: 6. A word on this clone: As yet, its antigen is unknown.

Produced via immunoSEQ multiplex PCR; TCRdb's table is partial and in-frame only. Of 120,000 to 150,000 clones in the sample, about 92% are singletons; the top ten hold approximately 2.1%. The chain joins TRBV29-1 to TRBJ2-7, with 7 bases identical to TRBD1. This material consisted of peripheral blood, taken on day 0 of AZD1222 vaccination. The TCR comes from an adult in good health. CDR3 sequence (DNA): TGCAGCGTTGAAAAGGGACAGCGAAACGAGCAGTACTTC. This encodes CSVEKGQRNEQYF.